The T cell receptor beta chain under discussion was sequenced for a study of cytomegalovirus exposure and HLA in healthy donors. Donors counted as nominally healthy when sampled, yet unrecorded immune exposures were likely. Amplification used 60 Vbeta primers and 13 Jbeta primers. The data were produced by immunoSEQ multiplex PCR, yet TCRdb's version contains in-frame clones alone and is incomplete. Seen here are around 210,000 clones, 70% to 90% observed once, and the top ten hold about 0.22%. Per germline, CDR1 LNHDA and CDR2 SQIVND (reference sequence). The CDR3 runs to 15 residues. The J segment lost 4 bases and the V segment lost 3 bases, leaving 5 bases of the junction unmatched.

The rearrangement links TRBV19 to TRBJ2-5; 10 bases are shared with TRBD2. The receptor was isolated from a girl aged 2 to 9 in good health and CMV-seronegative. The sequencing input was PBMCs. CDR3 DNA sequence: TGTGCCAGTAGTATTGGCGTAGCGGGGGGAGAGACCCAGTACTTC. It codes for CASSIGVAGGETQYF.